The entry that follows covers one T cell receptor beta chain sequence. No antigen is known for it. This record comes from a study of blood T cells in healthy people across ages. With a J-beta primer mix and a sample-barcoded 5' primer, a second PCR ran about 6 to 11 cycles. TCRdb recomputed calls from the 5' RACE reads with MiXCR, one row per CDR3 protein. The sample holds 1.5 million to 2 million distinct CDR3 sequences, roughly 32% seen once. With V trimmed by 0 bases and J by 5 bases, 11 bases remained unmatched. Germline values: CDR1 GTSNPN, CDR2 SVGIG (reference sequence). This CDR3 contains 16 residues. Study conclusions and caveats: Comparison with aged donors showed that long-lived donors had more naive CD4+ cells and higher diversity.

The sample consisted of blood. This sequence was found in a woman aged 25 to 39 in good health. The chain carries TRBV30 and TRBJ2-7, with 9 nucleotides matching TRBD1. The CDR3 coding sequence is TGTGCCTGGAGTGTCCGCCGGGGGACAGGGCACGACGAGCAGTACTTC. Translation: CAWSVRRGTGHDEQYF. Based on the CDR3 plus reference TRBV30 and TRBJ2-7, the full variable domain is SQTIHQWPATLVQPVGSPLSLECTVEGTSNPNLYWYRQAAGRGLQLLFYSVGIGQISSEVPQNLSASRPQDRQFILSSKKLLLSDSGFYLCAWSVRRGTGHDEQYFGPGTRLTVT.